Following are 19 T cell receptor beta chains from one sample sequenced in a study of blood T cell repertoires in COVID-19. Some clones are missing from TCRdb's copy, which holds only in-frame ones; the method was immunoSEQ multiplex PCR. The table shows about 400,000 clones, with 86% occurring only once. Sequencing was performed on peripheral blood. The source is a woman aged 30 to 39 with active or convalescent COVID-19.

The gene calls are TRBV9 and TRBJ2-3; the D gene is possibly TRBD2 (5 bases). The germline CDR1 and CDR2 sequences are SGDLS and YYNGEE. There are 15 residues in the CDR3. Trimming took off 2 bases at V and 2 bases at J, with 12 bases between the two ends. The DNA of the CDR3 is TGTGCCAGCAGCGTTGGGAGCGTCAACACAGATACGCAGTATTTT. Amino acids: CASSVGSVNTDTQYF.

This chain connects TRBV11-2 to TRBJ2-7; 8 bases line up with TRBD1. V shed 1 base and J 2 bases; nucleotides not matched to a gene: 1. This CDR3 is built from 14 residues. The germline gives CDR1 SGHAT, CDR2 FQNNGV. CDR3 region: CASSLGTGPYEQYF. The DNA for the CDR3 is TGTGCCAGCAGCTTAGGGACAGGGCCCTACGAGCAGTACTTC.

The gene calls are TRBV3-1 (or the pseudogene TRBV3-2) and TRBJ2-2; a possible D gene is TRBD2 (5 bases). Germline V gene sequence: CDR1 LGHDT, CDR2 YNNKEL (reference sequence). Trimming cost V 4 bases and J 3 bases, with 18 bases left between them. The CDR3 totals 17 residues. CDR3 bases: TGTGCCAGCAGCCCGAGGGAAGGATTCGGCGACACCGGGGAGCTGTTTTTT. It translates to CASSPREGFGDTGELFF.

The chain employs TRBV2 and TRBJ1-1; D not resolved. Germline assignment: CDR1 SNHLY and CDR2 FYNNEI. The CDR3 totals 13 residues. V was trimmed by 6 bases and J by 0 bases, leaving 8 bases between them. The CDR3 coding sequence is TGTGCCAGCAGACTGGGCTTGAACACTGAAGCTTTCTTT. This translates into CASRLGLNTEAFF.

This clone was seen only once. CDR3 protein: CASSLTPNQPQHF. The CDR3 nucleotides are TGTGCCAGCAGCCTCACTCCGAATCAGCCCCAGCATTTT. The chain joins TRBV9 to TRBJ1-5, with unresolved D. This CDR3 comprises 13 residues. The V and J ends lost 4 bases and 4 bases respectively, with 9 bases between them. The V gene's germline CDR1 is SGDLS and CDR2 YYNGEE.

A single count supports this clone. The rearrangement links TRBV27 to TRBJ1-5; D is perhaps TRBD1 (6 bases). Trimming removed 4 bases at V and 2 bases at J, with 15 bases between. Germline lookup yields CDR1 MNHEY and CDR2 SMNVEV (reference sequence). The CDR3 spans 16 residues. The CDR3 protein is CASSSKTGLGNQPQHF. The DNA of the CDR3 is TGTGCCAGCAGTTCAAAAACAGGGCTCGGCAATCAGCCCCAGCATTTT.

The gene calls are TRBV10-2 and TRBJ1-1; no definite D call. Trimming removed 10 bases from V and 1 base from J, with 13 bases in between. This CDR3 region has 13 residues. Germline CDR1 reads WSHSY; CDR2 reads SAAADI. The chain's CDR3 is CATWEGENTEAFF. CDR3 coding DNA: TGCGCCACCTGGGAGGGCGAGAACACTGAAGCTTTCTTT.

The rearrangement uses TRBV5-4 and TRBJ1-1; TRBD1 agrees at 9 bases. CDR3 size: 15 residues. Germline V lookup: CDR1 SGHNT, CDR2 YYREEE (reference sequence). J lost 4 bases, V lost 2 bases, and 6 bases had no gene match. CDR3 in amino acids: CASSLRDRASTEAFF. The CDR3 DNA reads as TGTGCCAGCAGCTTACGGGACAGGGCGAGCACTGAAGCTTTCTTT.

The chain carries TRBV4-1 and TRBJ1-2, with D unclear. V lost 0 bases and J 3 bases, leaving 11 bases between the germline ends. Germline values: CDR1 MGHRA, CDR2 YSYEKL. The CDR3 loop spans 15 amino acids. The CDR3 DNA reads TGCGCCAGCAGCCAAGACGAGAGCGCGGACTATGGCTACACCTTC. Residues: CASSQDESADYGYTF.

J is TRBJ2-1 and V is TRBV5-4; 12 bases line up with TRBD2. The CDR3 covers 16 residues. In germline, CDR1 is SGHNT, CDR2 YYREEE (reference sequence). With 3 bases clipped from V and 4 bases from J, the junction kept 5 bases outside the gene matches. The CDR3 loop is CASSSSGGAPYNEQFF. The CDR3 DNA is TGTGCCAGCAGCTCTAGCGGGGGGGCCCCGTACAATGAGCAGTTCTTC.

The chain uses TRBV29-1 and TRBJ1-2; no clear D. Germline V gene lookup returns CDR1 SQVTM and CDR2 ANQGSEA. Trimming took off 3 bases at V and 4 bases at J, with 12 bases between the two ends. This CDR3 is 13 amino acids long. The CDR3 here is CSVDSTFSYGYTF. In DNA form, the CDR3 reads TGCAGCGTTGACTCAACTTTCTCCTATGGCTACACCTTC.

This rearrangement joins TRBV3-1 (or the pseudogene TRBV3-2) to TRBJ2-3; 8 bases fit TRBD2. In germline, CDR1 is LGHDT, CDR2 YNNKEL (reference sequence). There are 15 residues in the CDR3. J was trimmed by 1 base and V by 4 bases; bases with no gene match: 4. This CDR3 reads CASSLNSGGTDTQYF. Here the CDR3 DNA reads TGTGCCAGCAGCCTTAATAGCGGGGGCACAGATACGCAGTATTTT.

The chain uses TRBV4-1 and TRBJ1-2, with D hard to call. The V and J ends lost 0 bases and 4 bases respectively, with 9 bases between them. The CDR3 extends over 14 amino acids. CDR1 and CDR2 (germline): MGHRA, YSYEKL. CDR3 protein: CASSQDSGLYGYTF. For the CDR3, the DNA is TGCGCCAGCAGCCAAGACTCCGGTCTCTATGGCTACACCTTC.

V is TRBV7-8 and J is TRBJ1-5; D remains ambiguous. From germline, CDR1 is SGHVS and CDR2 FQNEAQ. Trimming cost V 1 base and J 7 bases, with 8 bases left between them. The CDR3 totals 13 residues. In nucleotides, the CDR3 is TGTGCCAGCAGCTTAGACGGTGTACAGCCCCAGCATTTT. It is translated as CASSLDGVQPQHF.

The chain employs TRBV6-1 and TRBJ1-5; D not certain. Germline CDR1 reads MNHNS; CDR2 reads SASEGT. V was shortened by 4 bases and J by 1 base, with 17 bases between the two germline ends. The CDR3 covers 17 residues. The CDR3 bases are TGTGCCAGCAGTGCCACGTGGGCAGTTGAGAGCAATCAGCCCCAGCATTTT. This sequence encodes CASSATWAVESNQPQHF.

This chain joins TRBV13 and TRBJ2-7; D is perhaps TRBD1 (5 bases). V shed 5 bases and J shed 1 base, with 12 bases lying between them. This CDR3 region has 14 residues. The germline CDR1 and CDR2 sequences are PRHDT and FYEKMQ (reference sequence). The DNA for the CDR3 is TGTGCCAGCAGCCTCGGACACGGATCCTACGAGCAGTACTTC. Its protein product is CASSLGHGSYEQYF. Full variable domain (rest looked up from reference TRBV13 and TRBJ2-7): AAGVIQSPRHLIKEKRETATLKCYPIPRHDTVYWYQQGPGQDPQFLISFYEKMQSDKGSIPDRFSAQQFSDYHSELNMSSLELGDSALYFCASSLGHGSYEQYFGPGTRLTVT.

This chain joins TRBV6-2 or TRBV6-3 and TRBJ2-1; TRBD2 is a possible D gene (6 bases). The CDR3 has 15 residues. V was shortened by 2 bases and J by 4 bases, with 12 bases between the two germline ends. Per the germline V gene, CDR1 is MNHEY and CDR2 is SVGEGT. CDR3 coding DNA: TGTGCCAGCAGTTACCCGGCGGGGTCTTACAATGAGCAGTTCTTC. Protein: CASSYPAGSYNEQFF.

This chain connects TRBV11-2 to TRBJ2-5, with unresolved D. This CDR3 spans 16 amino acids. CDR1 and CDR2 (germline): SGHAT, FQNNGV. Trimming pared 5 bases from V and 1 base from J, leaving 17 bases between. The CDR3 coding sequence is TGTGCCAGCAGCCGCCCGGGTTTGGGTGGCCAAGAGACCCAGTACTTC. This gives the protein CASSRPGLGGQETQYF.

This clone was detected only once. The V call is TRBV7-2, the J call TRBJ1-4, with a possible D match to TRBD1 (5 bases). This CDR3 comprises 15 residues. Germline V gene lookup returns CDR1 SGHTA and CDR2 FQGNSA. V lost 1 base to trimming and J lost 3 bases, with 9 bases between them. The DNA of the CDR3 is TGTGCCAGCAGCTTAGTCGACAGCCCTAATGAAAAACTGTTTTTT. Translated: CASSLVDSPNEKLFF.